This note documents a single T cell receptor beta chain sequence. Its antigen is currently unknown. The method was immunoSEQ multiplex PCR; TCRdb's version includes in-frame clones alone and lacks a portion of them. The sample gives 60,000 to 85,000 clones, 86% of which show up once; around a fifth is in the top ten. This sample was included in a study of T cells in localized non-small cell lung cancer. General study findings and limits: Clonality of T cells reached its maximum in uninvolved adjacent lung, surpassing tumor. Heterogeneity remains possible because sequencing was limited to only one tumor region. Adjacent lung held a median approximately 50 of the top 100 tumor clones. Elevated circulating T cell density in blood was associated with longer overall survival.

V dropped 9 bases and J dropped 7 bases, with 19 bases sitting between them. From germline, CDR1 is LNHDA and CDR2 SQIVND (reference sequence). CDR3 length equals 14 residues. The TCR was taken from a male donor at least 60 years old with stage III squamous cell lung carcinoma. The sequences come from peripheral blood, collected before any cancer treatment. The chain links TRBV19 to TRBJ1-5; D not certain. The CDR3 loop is CASQRAGGGQPQHF. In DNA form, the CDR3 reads TGTGCCAGCCAACGAGCGGGTGGCGGGCAGCCCCAGCATTTT.